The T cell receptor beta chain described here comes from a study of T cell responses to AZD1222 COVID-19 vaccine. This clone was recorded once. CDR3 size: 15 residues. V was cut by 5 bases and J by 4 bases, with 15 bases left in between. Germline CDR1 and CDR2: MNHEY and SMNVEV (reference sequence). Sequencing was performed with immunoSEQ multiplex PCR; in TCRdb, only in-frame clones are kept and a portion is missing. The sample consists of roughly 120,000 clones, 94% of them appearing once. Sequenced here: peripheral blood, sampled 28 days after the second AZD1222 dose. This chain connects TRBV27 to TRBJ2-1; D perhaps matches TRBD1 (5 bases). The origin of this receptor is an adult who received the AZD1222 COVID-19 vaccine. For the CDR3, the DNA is TGTGCCAGCAGTACCCAGGGCCGGAGATACAATGAGCAGTTCTTC. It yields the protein CASSTQGRRYNEQFF.